The TCR beta chain described here comes from a study of OX40 agonist ivuxolimab in advanced cancers. Background on the study: Patients with hepatocellular carcinoma, melanoma, renal cell or head and neck cancer made up the dose-escalation patients. The eligibility criteria allowed prior anti-PD-1, anti-PD-L1 or anti-CTLA-4 therapy, and 40% had some. General study findings and limits: Expanded clones were, on average, more numerous in CD8+ T cells than in CD4+. It was also the case that some nonresponders had low normalized T-cell clonal expansion.

This clone was counted between two and nine times. Its antigen is undetermined. The V end was cut by 5 bases, the J end by 2 bases, with 14 bases between. This CDR3 is 15 amino acids long. CDR1 SGHAT and CDR2 FQNNGV come from the germline V gene. Profiling relied on immunoSEQ multiplex PCR, and the TCRdb table lists in-frame clones only, not all of them. The data contain tens of thousands of clones, approximately 82% of them singletons. The chain couples TRBV11-2 to TRBJ2-3; unclear D gene. The TCR comes from an adult with an advanced solid tumor such as melanoma, head and neck, liver or kidney cancer. The starting material was CD4+ or CD8+ T cells sorted from blood, obtained in a trial of the OX40 agonist ivuxolimab. The CDR3 protein is CASSPAWRPTDTQYF. The CDR3 DNA reads as TGTGCCAGCAGCCCCGCCTGGCGCCCCACAGATACGCAGTATTTT.